This TCR beta chain was captured by sequencing in a study of blood T cells in healthy people across ages. Overall study context: Template switching captured about one barcoded beta molecule per two T cells.

Sample-barcoded 5' priming and a J-beta primer mix drove a second PCR of roughly 6 to 12 cycles. A template-switch adaptor containing 12 random nucleotides labeled each cDNA molecule. One entry per CDR3 protein results from TCRdb running MiXCR on the 5' RACE reads. The sample has around 710,000 distinct CDR3 sequences, roughly 44% seen once. Study-wide points: Long-lived donors carried more naive CD4+ cells and greater diversity than aged donors. Diversity estimated from one million T cells was considered an underestimate.

In regard to this clonotype: Its antigen remains unknown.

Trimming cost V 5 bases and J 6 bases, with 11 bases left between them. Germline-derived CDR1 and CDR2 are SGHTA and FQGNSA. The CDR3 is 14 amino acids. Sequencing was performed on blood. The rearrangement uses TRBV7-2 and TRBJ1-6; no clear D gene. This sequence originates from a woman between 55 and 75 years old in good health. This CDR3 reads CASSLPRGNSPLHF. The DNA of the CDR3 is TGTGCCAGCAGCCTACCGCGGGGTAATTCACCCCTCCACTTT.